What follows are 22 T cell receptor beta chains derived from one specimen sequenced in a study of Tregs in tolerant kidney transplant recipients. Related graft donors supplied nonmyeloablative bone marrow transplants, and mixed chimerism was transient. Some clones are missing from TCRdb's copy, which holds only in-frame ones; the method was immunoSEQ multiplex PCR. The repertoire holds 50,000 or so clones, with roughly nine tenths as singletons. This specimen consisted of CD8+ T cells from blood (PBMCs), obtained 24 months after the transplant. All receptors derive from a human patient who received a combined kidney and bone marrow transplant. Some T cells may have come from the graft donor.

The CDR3 nucleotides read TGTGCCAGCAGCGGACAGGGGCCAAACACCGGGGAGCTGTTTTTT. Translating gives CASSGQGPNTGELFF. V is TRBV27 and J is TRBJ2-2, with 9 bases fitting TRBD1. CDR3 size: 15 residues. Germline CDR1 and CDR2: MNHEY and SMNVEV (reference sequence). V was pared by 6 bases and J by 2 bases, with 4 bases of the junction left unmatched.

The CDR3 region is CASRLVAGSQETQYF. DNA for the CDR3: TGTGCAAGTCGCTTAGTAGCGGGGAGTCAAGAGACCCAGTACTTC. V is TRBV12-2 and J is TRBJ2-5; TRBD2, the table's D call, lacks a check against the DNA. TRBV12-2 is assigned pseudogene status. CDR3 length equals 15 residues.

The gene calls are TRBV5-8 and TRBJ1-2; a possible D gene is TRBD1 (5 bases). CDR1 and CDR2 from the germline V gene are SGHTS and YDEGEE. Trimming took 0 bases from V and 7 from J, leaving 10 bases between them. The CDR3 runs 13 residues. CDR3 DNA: TGTGCCAGCAGCTTGGTAGGGAGGGGTGGCTACACCTTC. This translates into CASSLVGRGGYTF.

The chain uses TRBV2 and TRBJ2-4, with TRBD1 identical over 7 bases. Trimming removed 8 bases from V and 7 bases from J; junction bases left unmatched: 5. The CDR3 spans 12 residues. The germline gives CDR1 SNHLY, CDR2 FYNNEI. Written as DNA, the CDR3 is TGTGCCAGCTTAGGGACAGCGAACATTCAGTACTTC. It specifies CASLGTANIQYF.

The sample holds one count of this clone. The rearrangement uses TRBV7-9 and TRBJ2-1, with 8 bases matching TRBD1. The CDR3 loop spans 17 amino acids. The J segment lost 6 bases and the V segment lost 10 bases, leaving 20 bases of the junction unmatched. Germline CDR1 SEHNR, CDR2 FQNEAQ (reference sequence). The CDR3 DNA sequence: TGTGCCACGCGGACAGGGAACACAGGTCCGAGAACCAATGAGCAGTTCTTC. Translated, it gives CATRTGNTGPRTNEQFF.

Written as DNA, the CDR3 is TGTGCCAGCAGCTTATCGGGGGGGGCTCTAGATACGCAGTATTTT. Translated: CASSLSGGALDTQYF. This chain links TRBV7-6 with TRBJ2-3, with 8 bases matching TRBD2. The trim removed 2 bases at V and 5 bases at J, leaving 6 bases unmatched. Germline V gives CDR1 SGHVS, CDR2 FNYEAQ. The CDR3 length is 15 residues.

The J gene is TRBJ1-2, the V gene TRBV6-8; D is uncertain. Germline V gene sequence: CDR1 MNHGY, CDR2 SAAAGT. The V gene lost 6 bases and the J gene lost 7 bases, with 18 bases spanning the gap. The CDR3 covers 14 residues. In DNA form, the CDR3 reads TGTGCCAGCAGACTCCCCTCCGCGGTGTCTGGCTACACCTTC. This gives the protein CASRLPSAVSGYTF.

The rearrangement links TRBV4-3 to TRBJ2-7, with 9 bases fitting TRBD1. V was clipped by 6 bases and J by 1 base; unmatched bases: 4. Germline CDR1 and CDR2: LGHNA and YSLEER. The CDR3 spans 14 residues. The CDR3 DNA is TGCGCCAGCAGTGCCGGGACAGGGTCCTACGAGCAGTACTTC. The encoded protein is CASSAGTGSYEQYF.

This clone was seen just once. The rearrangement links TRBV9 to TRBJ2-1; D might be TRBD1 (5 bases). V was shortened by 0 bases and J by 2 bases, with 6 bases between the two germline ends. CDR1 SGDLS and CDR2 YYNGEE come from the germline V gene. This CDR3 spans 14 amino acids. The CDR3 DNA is TGTGCCAGCAGCGTAGAGGGGACCTACAATGAGCAGTTCTTC. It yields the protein CASSVEGTYNEQFF.

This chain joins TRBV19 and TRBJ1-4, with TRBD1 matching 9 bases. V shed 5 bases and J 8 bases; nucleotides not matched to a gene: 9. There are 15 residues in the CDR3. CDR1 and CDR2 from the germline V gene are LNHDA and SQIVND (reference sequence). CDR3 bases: TGTGCCAGTAGTCCACGACAGGGGGGACGGGAAAAACTGTTTTTT. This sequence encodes CASSPRQGGREKLFF.

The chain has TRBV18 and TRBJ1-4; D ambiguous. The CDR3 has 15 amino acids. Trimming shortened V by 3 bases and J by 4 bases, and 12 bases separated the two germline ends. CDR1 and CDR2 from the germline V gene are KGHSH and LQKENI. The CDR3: CASSPRDRLNEKLFF. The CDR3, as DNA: TGTGCCAGCTCACCGCGGGATAGGCTTAATGAAAAACTGTTTTTT.

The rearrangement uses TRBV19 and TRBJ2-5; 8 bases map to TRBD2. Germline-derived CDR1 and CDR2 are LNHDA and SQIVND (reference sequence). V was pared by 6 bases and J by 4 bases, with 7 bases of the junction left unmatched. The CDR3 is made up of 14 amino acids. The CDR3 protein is CASSNGAGGETQYF. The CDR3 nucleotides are TGTGCCAGTAGCAATGGGGCGGGGGGAGAGACCCAGTACTTC.

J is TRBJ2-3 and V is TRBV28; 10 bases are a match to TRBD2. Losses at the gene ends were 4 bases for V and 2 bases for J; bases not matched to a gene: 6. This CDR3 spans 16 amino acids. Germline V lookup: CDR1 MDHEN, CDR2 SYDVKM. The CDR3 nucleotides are TGTGCCAGCAGTTCTCTGCTAGCGGGGGACACAGATACGCAGTATTTT. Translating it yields CASSSLLAGDTDTQYF.

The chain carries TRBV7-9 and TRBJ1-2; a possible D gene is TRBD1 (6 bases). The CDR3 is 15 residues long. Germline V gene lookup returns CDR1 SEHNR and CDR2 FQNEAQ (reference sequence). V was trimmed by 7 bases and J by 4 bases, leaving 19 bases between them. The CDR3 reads CASTLPQGTTYGYTF. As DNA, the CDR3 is TGTGCCAGCACGTTACCCCAAGGGACAACCTATGGCTACACCTTC.

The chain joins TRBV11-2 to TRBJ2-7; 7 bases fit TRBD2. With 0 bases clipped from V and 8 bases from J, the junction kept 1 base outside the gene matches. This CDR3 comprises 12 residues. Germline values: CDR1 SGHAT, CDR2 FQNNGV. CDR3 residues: CASSLEGTKQYF. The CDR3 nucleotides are TGTGCCAGCAGCTTAGAAGGGACTAAGCAGTACTTC.

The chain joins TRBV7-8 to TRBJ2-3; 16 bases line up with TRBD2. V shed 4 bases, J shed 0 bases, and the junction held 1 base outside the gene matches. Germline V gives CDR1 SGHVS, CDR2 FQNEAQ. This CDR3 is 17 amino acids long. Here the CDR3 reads CASSWGLAGGSTDTQYF. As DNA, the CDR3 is TGTGCCAGCAGCTGGGGACTAGCGGGAGGGAGCACAGATACGCAGTATTTT.

CDR3 sequence: CASSPQRGGYEQYF. Here the CDR3 DNA reads TGCGCCAGCAGCCCGCAGCGGGGCGGCTACGAGCAGTACTTC. This rearrangement joins TRBV4-3 to TRBJ2-7; 7 nucleotides match TRBD2. CDR1 and CDR2 (germline): LGHNA, YSLEER. After removal of 4 bases from V and 3 bases from J, the junction contained 6 bases not matched to a gene. The CDR3 is 14 residues long.

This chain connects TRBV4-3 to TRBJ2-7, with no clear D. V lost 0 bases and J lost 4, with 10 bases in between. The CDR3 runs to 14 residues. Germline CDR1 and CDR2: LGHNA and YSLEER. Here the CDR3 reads CASSQEKSTYEQYF. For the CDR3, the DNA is TGCGCCAGCAGCCAAGAGAAGTCTACTTACGAGCAGTACTTC.

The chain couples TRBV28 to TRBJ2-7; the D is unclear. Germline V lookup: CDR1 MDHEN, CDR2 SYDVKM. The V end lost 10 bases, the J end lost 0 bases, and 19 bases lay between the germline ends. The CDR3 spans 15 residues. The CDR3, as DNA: TGTGCCACCTCCTTCCGAGGAACCAGCTCCTACGAGCAGTACTTC. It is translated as CATSFRGTSSYEQYF. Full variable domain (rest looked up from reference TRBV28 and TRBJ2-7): DVKVTQSSRYLVKRTGEKVFLECVQDMDHENMFWYRQDPGLGLRLIYFSYDVKMKEKGDIPEGYSVSREKKERFSLILESASTNQTSMYLCATSFRGTSSYEQYFGPGTRLTVT.

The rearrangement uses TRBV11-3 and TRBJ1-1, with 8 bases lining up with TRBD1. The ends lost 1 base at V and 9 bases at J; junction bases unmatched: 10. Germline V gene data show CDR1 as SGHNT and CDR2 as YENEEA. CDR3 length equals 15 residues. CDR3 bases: TGTGCCAGCAGCTTAGTCCCCTCAGGACAGGGCCAAGCTTTCTTT. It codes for CASSLVPSGQGQAFF.

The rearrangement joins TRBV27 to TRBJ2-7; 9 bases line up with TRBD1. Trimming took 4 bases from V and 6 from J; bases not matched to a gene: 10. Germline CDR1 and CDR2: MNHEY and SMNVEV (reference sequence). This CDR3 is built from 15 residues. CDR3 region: CASSSRGQGLPEQYF. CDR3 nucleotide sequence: TGTGCCAGCAGTTCTAGGGGACAGGGATTGCCCGAGCAGTACTTC.

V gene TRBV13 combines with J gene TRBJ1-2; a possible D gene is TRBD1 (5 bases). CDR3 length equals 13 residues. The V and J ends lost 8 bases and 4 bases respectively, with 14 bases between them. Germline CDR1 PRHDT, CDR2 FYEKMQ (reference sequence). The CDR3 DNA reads TGTGCCAGCCGGGGGGGAAACCCCTATGGCTACACCTTC. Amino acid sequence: CASRGGNPYGYTF.